The clone carrying this T cell receptor beta chain was detected once. Germline CDR1 reads SGHRS; CDR2 reads YFSETQ. The CDR3 runs 14 residues. V lost 7 bases to trimming and J lost 1 base; unmatched junction nucleotides: 6. The data belong to a study of blood T cell repertoires in COVID-19. Overall study: PBMCs, B-cell-depleted T cells, or T cells provided the cDNA or gDNA that made up the material.

The method was immunoSEQ multiplex PCR; TCRdb's version includes in-frame clones alone and lacks a portion of them. The sample lists about 210,000 clones; less than 85% were seen once. This sequence joins TRBV5-1 and TRBJ2-3, with 7 bases fitting TRBD2. The source of this sequence is an elderly woman with COVID-19, enrolled during active disease. Specimen: peripheral blood. CDR3 DNA sequence: TGCGCCAGCTATGGGCTAGCGGGCACAGATACGCAGTATTTT. Its protein is CASYGLAGTDTQYF.